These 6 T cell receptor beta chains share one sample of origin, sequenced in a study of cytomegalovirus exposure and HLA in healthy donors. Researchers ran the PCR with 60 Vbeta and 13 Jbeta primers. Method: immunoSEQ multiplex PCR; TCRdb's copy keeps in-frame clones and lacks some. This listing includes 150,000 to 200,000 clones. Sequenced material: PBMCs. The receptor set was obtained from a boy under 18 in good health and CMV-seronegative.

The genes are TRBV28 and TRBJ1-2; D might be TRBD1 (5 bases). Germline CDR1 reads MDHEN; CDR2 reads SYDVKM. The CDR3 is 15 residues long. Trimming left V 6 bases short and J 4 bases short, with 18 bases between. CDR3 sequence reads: CASSLRGAGLYGYTF. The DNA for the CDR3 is TGTGCCAGCAGCCTAAGGGGCGCAGGCCTCTATGGCTACACCTTC.

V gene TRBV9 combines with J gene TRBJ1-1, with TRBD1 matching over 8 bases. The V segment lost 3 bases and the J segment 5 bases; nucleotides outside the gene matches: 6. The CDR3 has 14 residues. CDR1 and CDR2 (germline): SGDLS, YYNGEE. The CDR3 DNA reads TGTGCCAGCAGCGCAGCGACAGGGGAGACTGAAGCTTTCTTT. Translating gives CASSAATGETEAFF.

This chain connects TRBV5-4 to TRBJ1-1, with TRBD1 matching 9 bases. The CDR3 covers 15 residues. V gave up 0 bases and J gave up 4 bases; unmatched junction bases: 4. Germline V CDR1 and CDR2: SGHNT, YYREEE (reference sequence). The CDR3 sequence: CASSLGDRVGTEAFF. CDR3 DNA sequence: TGTGCCAGCAGCTTGGGGGACAGGGTAGGCACTGAAGCTTTCTTT.

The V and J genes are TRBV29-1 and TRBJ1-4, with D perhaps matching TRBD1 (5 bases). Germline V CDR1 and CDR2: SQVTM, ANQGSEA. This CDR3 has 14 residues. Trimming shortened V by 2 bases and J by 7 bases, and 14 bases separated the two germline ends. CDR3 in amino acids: CSVEIGLRGEKLFF. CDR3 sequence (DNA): TGCAGCGTTGAAATCGGCTTAAGGGGTGAAAAACTGTTTTTT.

The CDR3 DNA follows: TGTGCCAGCAGTTTAGGCAGATCCTACGAGCAGTACTTC. Its translation is CASSLGRSYEQYF. The chain is built from TRBV27 and TRBJ2-7; D uncertain. V was cut by 2 bases and J by 1 base, with 6 bases left in between. CDR1 and CDR2 from the germline V gene are MNHEY and SMNVEV (reference sequence). The CDR3 has 13 residues.

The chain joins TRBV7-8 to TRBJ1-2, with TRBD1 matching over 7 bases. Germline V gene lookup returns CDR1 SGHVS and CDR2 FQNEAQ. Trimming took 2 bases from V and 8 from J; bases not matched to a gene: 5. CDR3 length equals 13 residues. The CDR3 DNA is TGTGCCAGCAGCTTACAGGGGGTTTGGGGCTACACCTTC. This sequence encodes CASSLQGVWGYTF.